This T cell receptor (beta chain) was obtained from a study of blood T cells in healthy people across ages. Donors were healthy Caucasian individuals from Russia aged roughly 6 to 90. For every donor, a draw yielded roughly 10 milliliters of peripheral blood. General study findings and limits: The recorded TCR beta diversity per million T cells decreased in a roughly linear manner with age.

The authors ran a second PCR of roughly 6 to 12 cycles using a sample-barcoded 5' primer and a J-beta primer mix. TCRdb independently ran MiXCR on the 5' RACE reads; one entry per CDR3 protein. The sample includes about 600,000 distinct CDR3 sequences, roughly 48% seen only once; the top ten take 20% to 25%. This CDR3 spans 16 amino acids. CDR1 and CDR2 (germline): MNHEY, SVGEGT. To note about this clonotype: Its target is unknown.

This clonotype originated in a man older than 75 in good health. The sequencing input was blood. This chain joins TRBV6-2 or TRBV6-3 and TRBJ2-7, with 8 bases identical to TRBD1. The J call may be faulty, since TRBJ2-5 better matches the DNA end. The CDR3 bases are TGTGCCAGCAGAATCGTCGGACAGGGCACACCGGGGACCCAGTACTTC. It codes for CASRIVGQGTPGTQYF.